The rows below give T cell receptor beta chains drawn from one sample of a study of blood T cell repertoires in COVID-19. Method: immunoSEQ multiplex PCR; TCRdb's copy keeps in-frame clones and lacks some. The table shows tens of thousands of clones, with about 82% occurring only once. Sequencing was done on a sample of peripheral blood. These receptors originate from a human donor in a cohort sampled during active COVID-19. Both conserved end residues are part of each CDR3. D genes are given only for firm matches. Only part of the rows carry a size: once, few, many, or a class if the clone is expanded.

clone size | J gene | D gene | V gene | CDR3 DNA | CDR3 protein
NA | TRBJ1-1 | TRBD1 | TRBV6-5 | TGTGCCAGCAGTTTCGACAGGGCGAACACTGAAGCTTTCTTT | CASSFDRANTEAFF
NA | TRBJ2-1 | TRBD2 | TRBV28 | TGTGCCAGCAGATCGACTAGCGGGTCAACCTCCTACAATGAGCAGTTCTTC | CASRSTSGSTSYNEQFF
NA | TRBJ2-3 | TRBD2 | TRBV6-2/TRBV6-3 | TGTGCCAGCAGTCCCACTAGCGGGGGGGCCATCACAGATACGCAGTATTTT | CASSPTSGGAITDTQYF
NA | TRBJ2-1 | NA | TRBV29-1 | TGCAGCGTTGAACTCCGGCTAGTGGGCAATGAGCAGTTCTTC | CSVELRLVGNEQFF
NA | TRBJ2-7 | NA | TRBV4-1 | TGCGCCAGCAGCCATGCGGGACGAGACTACGAGCAGTACTTC | CASSHAGRDYEQYF
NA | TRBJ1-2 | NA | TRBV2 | TGTGCCAGCAGTGAACAGTCAGGAAACTATGGCTACACCTTC | CASSEQSGNYGYTF
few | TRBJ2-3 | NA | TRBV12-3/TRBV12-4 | TGTGCCAGCACTTTCGGGACAGATACGCAGTATTTT | CASTFGTDTQYF
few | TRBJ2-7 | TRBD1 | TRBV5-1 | TGCGCCAGCAGCATCAGTCCGGGACAGGCGTACGAGCAGTGCTTC | CASSISPGQAYEQCF
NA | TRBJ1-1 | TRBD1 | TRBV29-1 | TGCAGCGTTCACAGGGGGCGAACTGAAGCTTTCTTT | CSVHRGRTEAFF
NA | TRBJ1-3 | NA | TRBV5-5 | TGTGCCAGCTCATGGGGCCCTCCACGATTCTCTGGAAACACCATATATTTT | CASSWGPPRFSGNTIYF
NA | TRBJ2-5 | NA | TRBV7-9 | TGTGCCACCACGGGGGCCTACCAAGAGACCCAGTACTTC | CATTGAYQETQYF
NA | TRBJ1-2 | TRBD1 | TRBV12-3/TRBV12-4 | TGTGCCAGCAGTCCGACAGGGCCTCATGGCTACACCTTC | CASSPTGPHGYTF
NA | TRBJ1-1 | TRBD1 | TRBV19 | TGTGCCAGTAGTATAACAGGGGGCGACACTGAAGCTTTCTTT | CASSITGGDTEAFF
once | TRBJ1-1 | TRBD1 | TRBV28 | TGTGCCAGCAGTCCACAGGGGTTTGGCGGAGCTTTCTTT | CASSPQGFGGAFF
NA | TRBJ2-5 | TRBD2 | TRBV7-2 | TGTGCCAGCAGCCCGGGGTGGCGGGGGGGAGGTGAGACCCAGTACTTC | CASSPGWRGGGETQYF
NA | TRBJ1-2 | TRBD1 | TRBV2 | TGTGCCAGCGACAGGGGCTATGGCTACACCTTC | CASDRGYGYTF
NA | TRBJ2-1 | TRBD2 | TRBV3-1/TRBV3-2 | TGTGCCAGCAGCCAGGGGTCTAGCGGGCATGAGCAGTTCTTC | CASSQGSSGHEQFF
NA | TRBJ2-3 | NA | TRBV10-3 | TGTGCCATCAGTGAAACAGGGACAGATACGCAGTATTTT | CAISETGTDTQYF
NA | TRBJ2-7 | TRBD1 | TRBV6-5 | TGTGCCAGCAGCCGAACTGGACAGGGTAGCGAGCAGTACTTC | CASSRTGQGSEQYF
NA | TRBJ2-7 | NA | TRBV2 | TGTGCCAGCTCAGGGGTGACGACCTACGAGCAGTACTTC | CASSGVTTYEQYF
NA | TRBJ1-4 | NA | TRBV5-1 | TGCGCCAGCAGCTTTGTTTGGGGGGAGGATGAAAAACTGTTTTTT | CASSFVWGEDEKLFF
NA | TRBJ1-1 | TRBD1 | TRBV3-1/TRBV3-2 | TGTGCCAGCAGCCAAGGTGGACAGGGTGAAGCTTTCTTT | CASSQGGQGEAFF
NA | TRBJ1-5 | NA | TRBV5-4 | TGTGCCAGCAGCTTGGATGGAGGGAGGTCACATCAGCCCCAGCATTTT | CASSLDGGRSHQPQHF
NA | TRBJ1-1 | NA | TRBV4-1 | TGCGCCAGCAGCCAAGCAGGGGTTTTAGTGGTAACTGAAGCTTTCTTT | CASSQAGVLVVTEAFF
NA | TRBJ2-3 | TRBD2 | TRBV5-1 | TGCGCCAGCAGCCCCGAGCGGGGGGGCACAGATACGCAGTATTTT | CASSPERGGTDTQYF
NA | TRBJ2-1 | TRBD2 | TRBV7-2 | TGTGCCAGCAGCTTAGACGGTAGCGGGAGAAAGCAGTTCTTC | CASSLDGSGRKQFF
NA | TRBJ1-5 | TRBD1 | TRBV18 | TGTGCCAGCTCCCCAGGACAGGTTAATTATCAGCCCCAGCATTTT | CASSPGQVNYQPQHF
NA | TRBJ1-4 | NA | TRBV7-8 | TGTGCCAGCAGCCCCCGGGATATTAATGAAAAACTGTTTTTT | CASSPRDINEKLFF
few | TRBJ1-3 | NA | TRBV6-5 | TGTGCCAGCAGAGCTACTGGAAACACCATATATTTT | CASRATGNTIYF
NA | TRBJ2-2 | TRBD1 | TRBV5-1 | TGCGCCAGCAGCTTGGACAGGGGGCTTTCCGGGGAGCTGTTTTTT | CASSLDRGLSGELFF
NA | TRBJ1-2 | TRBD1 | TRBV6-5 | TGTGCCAGCAGTCCTCGACAGGGGAGCGGCTACACCTTC | CASSPRQGSGYTF
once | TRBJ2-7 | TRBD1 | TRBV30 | TGTGCCTGGGGAGACAGGGCCTACGAGCAGTACTTC | CAWGDRAYEQYF
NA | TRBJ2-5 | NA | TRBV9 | TGTGCCAGCAGCGTAGACCGCGGGGGCCTGGAGACCCAGTACTTC | CASSVDRGGLETQYF
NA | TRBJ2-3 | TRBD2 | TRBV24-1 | TGTGCCACCAGTGACGCCGGGAGGGGTTCTAGCACAGATACGCAGTATTTT | CATSDAGRGSSTDTQYF
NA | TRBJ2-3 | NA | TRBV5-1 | TGCGCCAGCAGCTTATCCGGGGACAACACAGATACGCAGTATTTT | CASSLSGDNTDTQYF
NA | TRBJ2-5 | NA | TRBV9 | TGTGCCAGCAGCGTAGGGTCGTTAGCGGAAGAGACCCAGTACTTC | CASSVGSLAEETQYF
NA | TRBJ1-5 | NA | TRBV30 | TGTGCCTGGACCTACGGGGGGGGAGCGAGCCAGCCCCAGCATTTT | CAWTYGGGASQPQHF
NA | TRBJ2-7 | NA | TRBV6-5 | TGTGCCAGCAGATACCGGGATTATTACGAGCAGTACTTC | CASRYRDYYEQYF
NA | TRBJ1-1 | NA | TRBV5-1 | TGCGCCAGCAGCCGGACGGGGGTTTCCACTGAAGCTTTCTTT | CASSRTGVSTEAFF
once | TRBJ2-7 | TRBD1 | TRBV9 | TGTGCCAGCAGCTTCCGACAGGGGGCAAGTTACGAGCAGTACTTC | CASSFRQGASYEQYF
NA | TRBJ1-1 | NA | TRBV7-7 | TGTGCTAGCAGCTATCGGGACACCCCTATCCCGAACACTGAAGCTTTCTTT | CASSYRDTPIPNTEAFF
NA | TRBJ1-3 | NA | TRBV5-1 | TGCGCCAGCAGCCAAGGGGGAACTGGAAACACCATATATTTT | CASSQGGTGNTIYF
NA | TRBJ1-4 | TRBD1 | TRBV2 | TGTGCCAGCAGTGGTGACAGGGGGCTTAATGAAAAACTGTTTTTT | CASSGDRGLNEKLFF
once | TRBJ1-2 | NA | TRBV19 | TGTGCCAGTGGCTACAGGGTTGGATATGGCTACACCTTC | CASGYRVGYGYTF
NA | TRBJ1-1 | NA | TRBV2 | TGTGCCAGCAGCCAGGAGGGAGGCACTGAAGCTTTCTTT | CASSQEGGTEAFF
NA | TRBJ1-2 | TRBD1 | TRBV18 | TGTGCCAGCTCACCCAGGGGGCTGGACGGCTACACCTTC | CASSPRGLDGYTF
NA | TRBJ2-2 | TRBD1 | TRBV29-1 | TGCAGCGTCGTACAGGGGGCGGGCGGGGAGCTGTTTTTT | CSVVQGAGGELFF
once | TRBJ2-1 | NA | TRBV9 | TGTGCCAGCAGCGGTGGGACTGAGTGGAATGAGCAGTTCTTC | CASSGGTEWNEQFF
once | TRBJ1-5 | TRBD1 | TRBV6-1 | TGTGCCAGCAGTGAACAGGGGGCAAAACGGCAGCCCCAGCATTTT | CASSEQGAKRQPQHF
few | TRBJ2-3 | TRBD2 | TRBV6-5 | TGTGCCAGCAGACACGGACTAGCGGGCACAGATACGCAGTATTTT | CASRHGLAGTDTQYF
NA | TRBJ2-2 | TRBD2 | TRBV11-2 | TGTGCCAGCAGCGCCGGGGGGACTAGCGGGTACACCGGGGAGCTGTTTTTT | CASSAGGTSGYTGELFF